The present TCR beta chain was sequenced within a study of T cells after posttransplantation cyclophosphamide. TCRdb's table, derived via immunoSEQ multiplex PCR, lists solely in-frame clones and lacks some. The sample has around 18,000 clones; approximately 87% are singletons. Germline V gene sequence: CDR1 MGHRA, CDR2 YSYEKL. Between the trimmed V and J ends, which lost 4 bases and 3 bases, there was a span of 4 bases. The CDR3 extends over 12 amino acids. Notes on the study in general: TRB clonality was highly associated with recipient CMV seropositivity and reactivation. TRB overlap between skin or GI tissue T cells and blood was limited. Donor CD8+ memory clones often dominated recipient blood repertoires at later times.

Comment on this clone: The antigen is unknown.

The related graft donor's blood sample was taken on the day of bone marrow donation. The sequenced sample was memory CD4+ T cells sorted from blood. The V and J genes are TRBV4-1 and TRBJ1-3; D is unresolved. This TCR was recovered from a man aged 25 to 45 in good health and a related stem cell transplant donor. The CDR3 sequence: CASSLYGNTIYF. DNA for the CDR3: TGCGCCAGCAGCCTGTATGGAAACACCATATATTTT.